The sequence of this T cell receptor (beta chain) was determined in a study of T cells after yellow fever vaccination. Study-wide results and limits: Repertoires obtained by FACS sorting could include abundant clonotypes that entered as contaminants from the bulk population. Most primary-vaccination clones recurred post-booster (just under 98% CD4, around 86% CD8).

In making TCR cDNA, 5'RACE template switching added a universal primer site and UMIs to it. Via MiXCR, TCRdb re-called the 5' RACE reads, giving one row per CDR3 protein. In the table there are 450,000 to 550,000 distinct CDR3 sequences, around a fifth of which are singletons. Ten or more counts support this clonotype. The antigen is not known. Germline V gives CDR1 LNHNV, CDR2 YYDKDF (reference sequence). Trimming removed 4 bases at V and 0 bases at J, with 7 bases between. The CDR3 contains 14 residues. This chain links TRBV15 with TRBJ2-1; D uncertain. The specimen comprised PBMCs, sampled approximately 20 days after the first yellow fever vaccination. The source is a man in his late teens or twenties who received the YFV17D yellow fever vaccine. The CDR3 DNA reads TGTGCCACCAGCATCCAGAGCTCCTACAATGAGCAGTTCTTC. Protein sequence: CATSIQSSYNEQFF.